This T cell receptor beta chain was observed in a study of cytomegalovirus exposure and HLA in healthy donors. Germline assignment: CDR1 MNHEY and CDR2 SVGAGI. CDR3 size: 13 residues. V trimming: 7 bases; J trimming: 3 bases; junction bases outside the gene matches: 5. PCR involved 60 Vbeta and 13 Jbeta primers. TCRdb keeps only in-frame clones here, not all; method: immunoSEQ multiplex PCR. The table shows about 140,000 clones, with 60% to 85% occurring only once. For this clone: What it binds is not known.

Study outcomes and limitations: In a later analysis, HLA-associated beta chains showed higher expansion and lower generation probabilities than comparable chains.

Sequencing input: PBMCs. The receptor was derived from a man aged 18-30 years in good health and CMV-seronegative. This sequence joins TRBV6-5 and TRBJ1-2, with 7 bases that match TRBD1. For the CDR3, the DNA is TGTGCCAGCAAGGAACAGGGGCACTATGGCTACACCTTC. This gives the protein CASKEQGHYGYTF.